This T cell receptor (beta chain) emerged from a study of early stage breast cancer tumors. TCRdb keeps only in-frame clones here, not all; method: immunoSEQ multiplex PCR. The data hold about 17,000 clones, with around 82% observed a single time. Germline V gene sequence: CDR1 SGDLS, CDR2 YYNGEE. The length of the CDR3 is 14 residues. Trimming stripped 6 bases from V and 4 bases from J, with 16 bases between. V is TRBV9 and J is TRBJ1-1; a possible D gene is TRBD1 (6 bases). The sequence was collected from a person aged 70 to 79 with breast cancer. The sequenced sample was blood. The CDR3 loop reads CASTRGGGGTEAFF. In DNA form, the CDR3 reads TGTGCCAGCACCCGAGGCGGGGGCGGCACTGAAGCTTTCTTT.